This entry is about one T cell receptor (beta chain). Antigen unknown. The CDR3 is made up of 18 amino acids. The data originate from a study of T cells expressing NK-cell markers. Study background: Sequenced donors, eight in total, included seven who were HCMV-seropositive and one who was seronegative. Regarding the study as a whole: The contribution of dominant NKG2C+ clonotypes to CD8+ T cells in roughly six donors was roughly 1.0-7.0%.

From the 5' RACE reads, TCRdb lists one entry per CDR3 protein and no DNA. With 300,000 to 450,000 distinct CDR3 sequences in the sample, the ten largest clones hold 5.2%. This clonotype originated in a man between 18 and 69 years old in good health. The sequencing sample was made of blood T cells: a sorted CD56 or NKG2C T cell subset, CD4+ or CD8+ T cells, or bulk PBMC T cells (not recorded which). The chain joins TRBV12-3 or TRBV12-4 to TRBJ2-5; TCRdb outputs TRBD2, but without DNA this stays unchecked. The CDR3 region is CASSPGFRRTSGLETQYF.